What follows describes a single T cell receptor beta chain. This sample is drawn from a study of CD8 T cells in Susac syndrome. RNA totalling about 0.45 to 1 ug underwent reverse transcription with random hexamers. Using its own MiXCR run on the immunoSEQ multiplex PCR reads, TCRdb lists one record per CDR3 protein. The table has some 100,000 distinct CDR3 sequences, around 92% seen once. The V gene lost 3 bases and the J gene lost 8 bases, with 13 bases spanning the gap. Germline loops: CDR1 DFQATT, CDR2 SNEGSKA (reference sequence). The CDR3 runs 13 residues. The V call is TRBV20-1, the J call TRBJ1-4; D is possibly TRBD1 (6 bases). The clonotype originates from a human donor with multiple sclerosis. Sequencing was done on a sample of CD4+ T cells from PBMCs. The CDR3 spells CSASGDRTEKLFF. In DNA form, the CDR3 reads TGCAGTGCTAGTGGAGACAGGACGGAAAAACTGTTTTTT.